Here is one T cell receptor (beta chain) with its context. Which antigen it targets is not known. It has no much larger one-base neighbor in the sample; base qualities were not kept. This sample is drawn from a study of blood T cells in healthy people across ages (dated by TCRdb to about 2015). Context from the whole study: Template switching captured roughly one uniquely barcoded TCR beta cDNA molecule per two T cells in model experiments. The study measured age-related changes in TCR beta repertoire diversity using deep sequencing normalized with unique cDNA molecular identifiers. Four age groups were formed from the donors: young (average approximately 15 years), middle-aged (just under 40), aged (roughly 59) and long-lived (roughly 81). Donors of different ages were randomly distributed across sequencing lanes to avoid experimental bias. For two donors (one aged 18 to 30 and one aged 80 or older), the study analyzed two additional independent replicas of 1 million unique cDNA reads from the same blood draw. Points the paper makes about the study in general: Observed TCR beta diversity per million T cells fell roughly linearly with age, and a significant reduction was already apparent by age around 36. Estimates of total diversity based on one million sequenced T cells were regarded as lower bounds and as underestimates. Because profiling used bulk unsorted PBMCs, naive and antigen-experienced compartments could not be compared conclusively. Donor CMV infection status was unknown, potentially confounding age-related changes in expanded clonotypes. Compared with the aged group, the long-lived group had more naive CD4+ T cells, fewer expanded clones and increased TCR diversity, suggesting age selection. The percentage of naive T cells measured by flow cytometry correlated strongly with observed TCR beta diversity.

The library was obtained by 5' RACE. Sequenced using an Illumina HiSeq 2500. A second about 7 to 12 cycle PCR used a sample-barcoded 5' primer and a J-beta primer mix. Each TCR beta cDNA molecule received a unique molecular identifier from a template-switch 5' adaptor carrying 12 random nucleotides. Each sample yielded at least 2.5 million CDR3-containing paired-end reads. The Mint cDNA synthesis kit, primed by a TRBC-specific oligonucleotide, was used to synthesize first-strand cDNA from all RNA. Following uracil-DNA glycosylase treatment, a first 18-cycle PCR with universal primers M1SS and BC2_uni_R was performed on all cDNA. As for the original processing: For normalization, 1 million high-quality reads, each with a distinct molecular identifier, were randomly selected from each sample. Reads with shared molecular identifiers were discarded instead of being binned into consensus sequences. MiTCR, run with a Q25 quality threshold and the strictest error-elimination algorithm, handled CDR3 identification, clonotype clustering and error correction. Lower-bound total TCR beta diversity was estimated with a nonparametric unseen species model using Euler transformation. TCRdb redid the processing of the public reads, applying fastp at Q25 and MiXCR, and retained in-frame beta chains. Here each entry gathers all rows of one CDR3 protein and keeps the most common genes and DNA. The V and J calls follow TCRdb's processing rather than the paper's. Counted in this sample were about 970,000 distinct CDR3 sequences; roughly 51% of them appeared once. About 21% of the sample is held by the ten biggest clonotypes.

The donors were roughly 39 Caucasian individuals from Russia, aged roughly 6 to 100 years, who were systemically healthy. Each donor gave ten milliliters of peripheral blood, collected into EDTA-treated Vacutainer tubes. Ficoll-Paque density-gradient centrifugation was used to isolate PBMCs, with at least 7 million obtained per sample. Trizol reagent was used to extract total RNA from the PBMCs, yielding at least 5 micrograms per sample. The percentages of naive CD45RAhigh/CD27high T cells were determined by flow cytometry on a PBMC aliquot from every donor. Trimming takes 4 bases from V and 1 base from J, and the germline ends sit 12 bases apart. From cysteine to phenylalanine, the CDR3 is 14 amino acids long. The entry retains the CDR3 DNA only, 42 bases that are in frame from base 1. The CDR1 and CDR2 encoded by the germline V gene (reference sequence) are SGHNT and YYREEE.

Sequences were obtained from blood. The rearranged chain carries TRBV5-4 and TRBJ2-7, with the D gene uncertain. This clonotype originated in a woman in her sixties or seventies in good health. The nucleotide sequence is TGTGCCAGCAGCCCCAGAGGTGTGTCCTACGAGCAGTACTTC. It codes for CASSPRGVSYEQYF.